The following is a T cell receptor (beta chain) sequence with its context. The sample is drawn from a study of blood T cell repertoires in COVID-19. In the study overall: Samples representing acute and convalescent COVID-19 were sourced from the United States, Italy and Spain. Sources were T cells, B-cell-depleted T cells, or PBMCs; the material itself was cDNA or gDNA.

As originally analysed: Scientists estimated how many nucleated cells there were by amplifying reference gene primers. Measured with immunoSEQ multiplex PCR; TCRdb has only the in-frame clones, and not every one. The D gene and trimming were derived from the DNA, and the V and J assignments and clone size from that table. The data show around 260,000 clones, with approximately 90% seen just once and approximately 2.1% held by the top ten. The Seattle patients, enrolled during active infection, were followed longitudinally. Sequenced input: peripheral blood. The TCR was taken from a woman aged 25-40 years with COVID-19, enrolled during active disease.

This CDR3 reads CAWTGDSSYNEQFF. The CDR3 bases are TGTGCCTGGACAGGGGATAGCTCCTACAATGAGCAGTTCTTC. The V gene is TRBV30, the J gene TRBJ2-1; TRBD1 is a possible D gene (6 bases). Trimming pared 4 bases from V and 0 bases from J, leaving 10 bases between. There are 14 residues in the CDR3. Germline CDR1 GTSNPN, CDR2 SVGIG (reference sequence).